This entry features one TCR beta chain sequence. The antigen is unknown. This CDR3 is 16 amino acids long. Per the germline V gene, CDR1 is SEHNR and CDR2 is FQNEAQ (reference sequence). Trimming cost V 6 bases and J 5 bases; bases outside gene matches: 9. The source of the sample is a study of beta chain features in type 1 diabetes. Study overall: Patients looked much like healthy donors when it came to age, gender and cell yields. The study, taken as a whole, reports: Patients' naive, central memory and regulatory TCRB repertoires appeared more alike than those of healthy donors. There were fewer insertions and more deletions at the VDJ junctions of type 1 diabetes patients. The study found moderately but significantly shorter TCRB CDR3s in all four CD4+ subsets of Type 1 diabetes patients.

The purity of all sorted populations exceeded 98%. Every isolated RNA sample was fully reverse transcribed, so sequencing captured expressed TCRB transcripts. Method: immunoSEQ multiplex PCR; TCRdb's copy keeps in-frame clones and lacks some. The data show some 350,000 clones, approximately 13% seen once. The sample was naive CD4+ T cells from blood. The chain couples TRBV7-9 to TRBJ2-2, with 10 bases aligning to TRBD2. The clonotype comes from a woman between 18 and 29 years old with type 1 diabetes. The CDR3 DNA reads TGTGCCAGCAGTCCTGCGGGACTAGCGATAACCGGGGAGCTGTTTTTT. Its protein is CASSPAGLAITGELFF.